This record covers a single T cell receptor beta chain. V trimming: 6 bases; J trimming: 5 bases; junction bases outside the gene matches: 10. The CDR3 covers 14 residues. Germline V gene lookup returns CDR1 KGHSH and CDR2 LQKENI. The data are from a study of OX40 agonist ivuxolimab in advanced cancers. Study information: Having had anti-PD-1, anti-PD-L1 or anti-CTLA-4 therapy before was allowed, and roughly 40% had some.

The assay was immunoSEQ multiplex PCR, and TCRdb's table has in-frame clones only and misses some. The sample lists some 70,000 clones, around 88% occurring once. The chain combines TRBV18 with TRBJ2-7; 7 bases fit TRBD2. This TCR came from an adult with an advanced solid tumor such as melanoma, head and neck, liver or kidney cancer. The source was CD4+ or CD8+ T cells sorted from blood, collected in a trial of the OX40 agonist ivuxolimab. CDR3 in amino acids: CASSLLGGRNEQYF. The CDR3, as DNA: TGTGCCAGCTCCCTCCTCGGGGGGAGGAACGAGCAGTACTTC.